This TCR beta chain emerged from a study of blood T cell repertoires in COVID-19. The wider study: Sources were T cells, B-cell-depleted T cells, or PBMCs; the material itself was cDNA or gDNA.

This clone was seen just once. Assay used: immunoSEQ multiplex PCR; TCRdb lists only in-frame clones, some missing. The sample holds 150,000 to 180,000 clones, 80% to 90% seen once. Source material: peripheral blood. The TCR comes from a woman in her thirties or forties with acute or convalescent COVID-19.

Written as DNA, the CDR3 is TGTGCCAGCAGCTTGTGGGGGGCTAACTATGGCTACACCTTC. The encoded protein is CASSLWGANYGYTF. The V gene is TRBV5-4, the J gene TRBJ1-2, with a weak D call TRBD1 (5 bases). Germline loops: CDR1 SGHNT, CDR2 YYREEE (reference sequence). This CDR3 comprises 14 residues. Deletions cut 1 base from V and 0 bases from J, with 7 bases between.